This is a list of T cell receptor beta chains from one sample in a study of blood T cell repertoires in COVID-19. TCRdb's copy holds only in-frame clones and misses some; the assay was immunoSEQ multiplex PCR. The sample yields 150,000 or so clones, around 80% seen once. Sequenced input: peripheral blood. All receptors derive from a woman aged 60-70 years with acute or convalescent COVID-19. Both conserved end residues are part of each CDR3. A D gene is named only where the DNA matches it firmly. Expanded clones are given a class, and other clones once, few, many or no size at all.

d_call,v_call,clone_size,j_call,cdr3_nt,cdr3_aa
TRBD2,TRBV28,few,TRBJ2-1,TGTGCCAGCAGTTTTGTCCGGGCAGCGGGGGCTTACAATGAGCAGTTCTTC,CASSFVRAAGAYNEQFF
.,TRBV11-2,.,TRBJ2-2,TGTGCCAGCAGTCCAGGGCGGCCCACCGGGGAGCTGTTTTTT,CASSPGRPTGELFF
TRBD1,TRBV4-2,.,TRBJ1-2,TGTGCCAGCAGCCTCCTCTTTTTGGGCACGACAGGGGTAAACTATGGCTACACCTTC,CASSLLFLGTTGVNYGYTF
.,TRBV28,.,TRBJ2-7,TGTGCCAGCAGTTTTAGTGGGGGCGGGTACGAGCAGTACTTC,CASSFSGGGYEQYF
TRBD2,TRBV18,.,TRBJ2-7,TGTGCCAGCTCACCACCGTTCGGGATGACTAGCGGGGAAAGCTACGAGCAGTACTTC,CASSPPFGMTSGESYEQYF
.,TRBV4-2,.,TRBJ1-4,TGTGCCAGCAGCCAACCAGGGCCGGAGAATGAAAAACTGTTTTTT,CASSQPGPENEKLFF
TRBD1,TRBV6-5,.,TRBJ1-1,TGTGCCAGCAGTCGGACAGGGAACACTGAAGCTTTCTTT,CASSRTGNTEAFF
.,TRBV7-2,.,TRBJ1-1,TGTGCCAGCAGCTTGAGGGTTGTAGACACTGAAGCTTTCTTT,CASSLRVVDTEAFF
.,TRBV18,.,TRBJ2-5,TGTGCCAGCTCACCACTTAAGACAGCCGCAATCTTACAAGAGACCCAGTACTTC,CASSPLKTAAILQETQYF
.,TRBV7-2,.,TRBJ1-2,TGTGCCAGCAGGGTTCTTAGGTTCCAGGGTGATGGCTACACCTTC,CASRVLRFQGDGYTF
.,TRBV2,.,TRBJ2-7,TGTGCCAGCAGTGAAACAGGGCCCCCCTACGAGCAGTACTTC,CASSETGPPYEQYF
TRBD2,TRBV10-3,.,TRBJ2-7,TGTGCCATCAGCCCGGGACTAGCCACGGAGCAGTACTTC,CAISPGLATEQYF
TRBD2,TRBV2,once,TRBJ2-1,TGTGCCAGCCAGCGGGGGCCCAACAATGAGCAGTTCTTC,CASQRGPNNEQFF
TRBD1,TRBV5-4,.,TRBJ1-1,TGTGCCAGCAGCTTGTGGCCCCCGGGACAGGGGGCGAGTAAGACTGAAGCTTTCTTT,CASSLWPPGQGASKTEAFF
TRBD1,TRBV6-4,.,TRBJ2-2,TGTGCCAGCAGTCGCTCAGACAGGGGAGACACCGGGGAGCTGTTTTTT,CASSRSDRGDTGELFF
.,TRBV5-1,few,TRBJ1-1,TGCGCCAGCAGCCCCTTGGCCAAGAACACTGAAGCTTTCTTT,CASSPLAKNTEAFF
.,TRBV6-5,.,TRBJ2-7,TGTGCCAGCAGTTACACACAGGGTTGGGACGAGCAGTACTTC,CASSYTQGWDEQYF
.,TRBV29-1,.,TRBJ2-2,TGCAGCGTTGGGGGCGGTTACACCGGGGAGCTGTTTTTT,CSVGGGYTGELFF
.,TRBV6-6,few,TRBJ2-7,TGTGCCAGCAGTTACGGGGAGGCCTACGAGCAGTACTTC,CASSYGEAYEQYF
TRBD1,TRBV7-2,.,TRBJ1-6,TGTGCCAGCAGCTTGCCGGGACAGGGCGGTTCACCCCTCCACTTT,CASSLPGQGGSPLHF